This T cell receptor beta chain is from a study of CD8+ T cells in alopecia areata. Overall study: Treated patients swallowed 5 to 10 mg of oral tofacitinib twice daily. The study, taken as a whole, reports: It was less clear whether patients shared TCRs than it was in mice, possibly because of HLA.

Reverse transcribed after extraction, RNA yielded cDNA as the sequencing template. Profiling relied on immunoSEQ multiplex PCR, and the TCRdb table lists in-frame clones only, not all of them. The top ten hold around 0.84% of the sample, which has around 300,000 clones, about 60% seen once. CDR3 length equals 11 residues. The V and J ends lost 5 bases and 2 bases respectively, with 7 bases between them. Germline V CDR1 and CDR2: SQVTM, ANQGSEA. Treatment: oral pan-JAK inhibitor, 5-10 mg twice daily. Researchers gathered lesional scalp punch biopsies and peripheral blood from patients with alopecia areata. This clone appeared once. The antigen remains unidentified.

The receptor comes from a human donor with alopecia areata. The input for sequencing was CD4+ T cells sorted from blood, taken around week 54, from a patient treated with tofacitinib. The chain recombines TRBV29-1 with TRBJ2-7, with a tentative D call TRBD1 (6 bases). As DNA, the CDR3 is TGCAGCGTTCCAGGGGCCTACGAGCAGTACTTC. Its translation is CSVPGAYEQYF.